Listed here are 30 T cell receptor beta chains from one sample, sequenced in a study of tumor-infiltrating lymphocytes in primary liver carcinoma. Both blood RNA, taken from unsorted whole blood, and germline DNA were extracted. Researchers generated TCR beta cDNA from 500 ng of total RNA, relying on a constant-region primer. Slightly modified ARM-PCR with three nested multiplex PCR rounds yielded TCR beta libraries. It was with TRBV1-TRBV30 forward primers and a C-beta reverse primer that the first two PCR rounds were run, at roughly 10 cycles each. TCRdb independently ran MiXCR on the multiplex PCR reads; one entry per CDR3 protein. The sample has 250,000 to 350,000 distinct CDR3 sequences; 45% to 70% are singletons. The sequencing input was peripheral blood. These receptors all come from a woman in her 30s with primary liver carcinoma and hepatitis B virus infection.

Of note for this clonotype: At one end the junction does not follow the germline gene, possibly because of a read error. CDR3 DNA: TGTGCCTGGAGTATTGACACCTCCTACGAACAGTACTTC. Translated: CAWSIDTSYEQYF. The chain couples TRBV30 to TRBJ2-7; D gene uncertain. The CDR3 length is 13 residues. From germline, CDR1 is GTSNPN and CDR2 SVGIG (reference sequence).

Comment on this clonotype: Its ends do not fully match the called genes, so a read error is possible. The J gene is TRBJ2-7, the V gene TRBV12-3 or TRBV12-4, with 11 bases matching TRBD2. CDR3 length: 14 residues. As DNA, the CDR3 is TGTACCAGCAGTCAGGGACTAGCGGCCTACGAGCAGTACTTC. This encodes CTSSQGLAAYEQYF.

Notes on this clonotype: Sequence at one end of the junction differs from germline and may be a read error. The V and J genes are TRBV11-3 and TRBJ2-2; 9 bases fit TRBD2. This CDR3 is 16 amino acids long. Germline V gives CDR1 SGHNT, CDR2 YENEEA. CDR3 sequence (DNA): TGTGCCAACAGGCTCGAAGCGGGAGGTAGCACCTGGGAGCTGTTTTTT. Protein: CANRLEAGGSTWELFF.

About this clonotype itself: At one of its ends the junction is not consistent with the germline gene, which may arise from a read error. This chain connects TRBV11-2 to TRBJ2-1; D unclear. The CDR3 covers 13 residues. Germline CDR1 and CDR2: SGHAT and FQNNGV. As DNA, the CDR3 is TGTGCCAACAGCTTATGGGTGGCTAATGAGCAGTTCTTC. This encodes CANSLWVANEQFF.

Of note for this clonotype: This sequence may be a read error, since a much larger clone differs from it by one base. The chain couples TRBV10-2 to TRBJ2-7; perhaps D is TRBD1 or TRBD2 (7 bases each). Trimming took off 10 bases at V and 0 bases at J, with 13 bases between the two ends. Germline V lookup: CDR1 WSHSY, CDR2 SAAADI. The CDR3 runs 13 residues. CDR3 sequence: CAIRGGSSYEQYF. The CDR3 DNA follows: TGCGCCATCAGGGGGGGAAGCTCCTACGAGCAGTACTTC.

This clonotype has more than one count but fewer than ten. The CDR3 is CASSSGDPSYEQYF. The CDR3 coding sequence is TGTGCCAGCAGCTCAGGAGACCCTAGCTACGAGCAGTACTTC. This chain links TRBV7-9 with TRBJ2-7; no definite D call. CDR3 size: 14 residues. Looked up from germline, CDR1 is SEHNR and CDR2 is FQNEAQ (reference sequence). V shed 4 bases and J shed 3 bases, with 13 bases lying between them.

Concerning this clonotype itself: A much larger clone differs from this one at a single base, so this may be a read error. The chain has TRBV5-6 and TRBJ1-1; D gene ambiguous. Germline V gives CDR1 SGHDT, CDR2 YYEEEE. There are 14 residues in the CDR3. CDR3 loop: CASSSTRRNTEASF. In DNA form, the CDR3 reads TGTGCCAGCAGCTCGACTAGAAGAAACACTGAAGCTTCCTTT.

The rearrangement joins TRBV28 to TRBJ2-2; D not resolved. V was cut by 6 bases and J by 8 bases, with 19 bases left in between. Germline CDR1 and CDR2: MDHEN and SYDVKM. CDR3 length: 15 residues. CDR3 residues: CASSLFDTARGELFF. In nucleotides, the CDR3 is TGTGCCAGCAGCCTATTCGACACGGCCCGTGGGGAGCTGTTTTTT.

This clonotype was recorded at least ten times. V gene TRBV29-1 combines with J gene TRBJ2-3, with 7 bases matching TRBD2. The CDR3 loop spans 14 amino acids. V gave up 6 bases and J gave up 0 bases; unmatched junction bases: 6. Per the germline V gene, CDR1 is SQVTM and CDR2 is ANQGSEA. The CDR3 DNA sequence: TGCAGCGTGTTTCTAGCGGCTAGCACAGATACGCAGTATTTT. Its protein product is CSVFLAASTDTQYF.

Of note for this clonotype: A read error may explain this, as a much larger clone is one base away. V usage is TRBV29-1 and J usage is TRBJ2-1; 8 nucleotides align to TRBD2. The CDR3 covers 13 residues. With 6 bases clipped from V and 9 bases from J, the junction kept 10 bases outside the gene matches. From germline, CDR1 is SQVTM and CDR2 ANQGSEA. CDR3 DNA: TGCAGCGTAGGACAAGCGGGAGAGGGTGAGCAGTTCTTC. This sequence encodes CSVGQAGEGEQFF.

This clonotype was seen repeatedly, ten times or more. This rearrangement joins TRBV12-3 or TRBV12-4 to TRBJ1-2; perhaps TRBD1 as D (5 bases). The V end was cut by 4 bases, the J end by 7 bases, with 10 bases between. The CDR3 contains 12 residues. CDR3 amino acids: CASSSRQSGYTF. DNA for the CDR3: TGTGCCAGCAGTTCCCGACAGTCTGGCTACACCTTC.

The chain recombines TRBV11-3 with TRBJ2-7; a possible D gene is TRBD2 (6 bases). The V gene lost 6 bases and the J gene lost 3 bases, with 18 bases spanning the gap. The CDR3 length is 15 residues. Germline lookup yields CDR1 SGHNT and CDR2 YENEEA. CDR3 protein: CASRLHGTGGYEQYF. DNA for the CDR3: TGTGCCAGCAGATTACACGGGACTGGGGGCTACGAGCAGTACTTC.

To note about this clonotype: Since a much larger clone is just one base distant, this may be a read error. This sequence joins TRBV6-1 and TRBJ1-2; D is ambiguous. Germline V gene lookup returns CDR1 MNHNS and CDR2 SASEGT. The CDR3 is made up of 13 amino acids. Here the CDR3 DNA reads TGTGTCAGATCTTCGGGCCCTAACTATGGCTACACCTTC. Encoded protein: CVRSSGPNYGYTF.

This clonotype was counted at least ten times. V usage is TRBV12-3 or TRBV12-4 and J usage is TRBJ2-7; D is perhaps TRBD1 (5 bases). The V end lost 3 bases, the J end lost 5 bases, and 14 bases lay between the germline ends. The CDR3 length is 14 residues. CDR3 region: CASSLQGTIHEQYF. DNA of the CDR3: TGTGCCAGCAGTTTGCAGGGAACCATACACGAGCAGTACTTC.

This rearrangement joins TRBV6-1 to TRBJ1-5; no reliable D call. The CDR3 sequence is 13 residues long. Trimming removed 10 bases from V and 0 bases from J, with 10 bases in between. CDR1 is MNHNS, CDR2 SASEGT, per germline. The CDR3 bases are TGTGCCAACACCCTCTATAGCAATCAGCCCCAGCATTTT. Protein sequence: CANTLYSNQPQHF.

As for this clonotype: This clone may be a read error of a much larger clone one base away. The CDR3 loop is CASSLAPISNQPQHF. In DNA form, the CDR3 reads TGTGCCAGCAGCTTAGCGCCGATCAGCAATCAGCCCCAGCATTTT. The chain recombines TRBV7-8 with TRBJ1-5; D unresolved. Trimming took off 0 bases at V and 1 base at J, with 7 bases between the two ends. The CDR3 runs to 15 residues. From germline, CDR1 is SGHVS and CDR2 FQNEAQ.

This chain links TRBV7-2 with TRBJ2-1, with 9 positions matching TRBD2. This CDR3 comprises 14 residues. Germline CDR1 reads SGHTA; CDR2 reads FQGNSA. With V trimmed by 3 bases and J by 4 bases, 1 base remained unmatched. This CDR3 is CASSFGLAYNEQFF. The DNA of the CDR3 is TGTGCCAGCAGCTTCGGACTAGCGTACAATGAGCAGTTCTTC.

Comments on this clonotype: A much bigger clone sits one base away, suggesting this may be a read error. The V call is TRBV4-3, the J call TRBJ2-5, with TRBD2 identical over 7 bases. J was trimmed by 4 bases and V by 5 bases; bases with no gene match: 10. This CDR3 spans 15 amino acids. Germline CDR1 is LGHNA and CDR2 is YSLEER. CDR3: CASSSSTWEGETQYF. The CDR3 DNA sequence: TGCGCCAGCAGCTCCTCAACATGGGAGGGAGAGACCCAGTACTTC.

In this sample, this clonotype turned up many times. The chain is built from TRBV4-1 and TRBJ2-5; D not certain. The germline V gene has CDR1 MGHRA and CDR2 YSYEKL. Trimming left V 4 bases short and J 4 bases short, with 13 bases between. There are 14 residues in the CDR3. The DNA of the CDR3 is TGCGCCAGCAGCCCAGCTCCAAGGGCAGAGACCCAGTACTTC. This encodes CASSPAPRAETQYF.

Details on this clonotype: One end of the junction varies from germline; a read error may be responsible. This chain links TRBV11-1 with TRBJ2-1, with 10 bases lining up with TRBD2. Germline CDR1 SGHAT, CDR2 FQDESV (reference sequence). The length of the CDR3 is 17 residues. The CDR3 loop is CASSLGGLAESYNELFF. The CDR3 region has the DNA TGTGCCAGCAGCTTAGGAGGACTAGCGGAATCCTACAATGAGCTGTTCTTC.

This clonotype was seen ten or more times. This chain joins TRBV29-1 and TRBJ1-1; no reliable D call. The CDR3 length is 12 residues. Between the trimmed V and J ends, which lost 3 bases and 6 bases, there was a span of 11 bases. Germline V lookup: CDR1 SQVTM, CDR2 ANQGSEA. This CDR3 is CSVEEGGSEAFF. CDR3 nucleotide sequence: TGCAGCGTTGAGGAAGGAGGGTCTGAAGCTTTCTTT.

On this clonotype itself: One end of the junction is discordant with germline, which a read error may explain. This chain links TRBV12-3 or TRBV12-4 with TRBJ2-1; 9 nucleotides align to TRBD2. This CDR3 region has 14 residues. The CDR3 bases are TGTACCAGCAGTTTACTAGCGGGTAAAGTTGAGCAGTTCTTC. It specifies CTSSLLAGKVEQFF.

As regards this clonotype: The junction does not match germline at one end; this may be a read error. V gene TRBV11-2 combines with J gene TRBJ2-1; no clear D. Germline CDR1 reads SGHAT; CDR2 reads FQNNGV. The CDR3 contains 11 residues. This CDR3 reads CANSSTAEQLF. CDR3 nucleotides: TGTGCCAACAGCTCAACGGCTGAGCAGCTCTTC.

This clonotype was recorded a few times. This chain connects TRBV6-5 to TRBJ1-6; 7 nucleotides match TRBD1. This CDR3 is 17 amino acids long. Germline V gives CDR1 MNHEY, CDR2 SVGAGI. Trimming cost V 6 bases and J 0 bases; bases outside gene matches: 8. Written as DNA, the CDR3 is TGTGCCAGCAGACCTAAAGGGGGCAGCTCCTATAATTCACCCCTCCACTTT. Its translation is CASRPKGGSSYNSPLHF.

The table lists this clonotype with a few counts. The chain recombines TRBV4-1 with TRBJ1-1; D uncertain. This CDR3 region has 11 residues. Germline V CDR1 and CDR2: MGHRA, YSYEKL. The V and J ends lost 5 bases and 7 bases respectively, with 8 bases between them. Here the CDR3 DNA reads TGCGCCAGCAGCGAAGGACTTGAAGCTTTCTTT. This gives the protein CASSEGLEAFF.

This clonotype was counted at least ten times. The J gene is TRBJ2-5, the V gene TRBV7-8, with D unresolved. The CDR3 consists of 12 residues. The V end was cut by 0 bases, the J end by 4 bases, with 3 bases between. The germline V gene encodes CDR1 SGHVS and CDR2 FQNEAQ. CDR3 sequence reads: CASSLAGETQYF. CDR3 nucleotide sequence: TGTGCCAGCAGCTTAGCGGGAGAGACCCAGTACTTC. Full variable domain (missing parts from reference TRBV7-8 and TRBJ2-5): GAGVSQSPRYKVAKRGQDVALRCDPISGHVSLFWYQQALGQGPEFLTYFQNEAQLDKSGLPSDRFFAERPEGSVSTLKIQRTQQEDSAVYLCASSLAGETQYFGPGTRLLVL.

The rearrangement links TRBV29-1 to TRBJ1-2, with a tentative D call TRBD1 (5 bases). CDR1 SQVTM and CDR2 ANQGSEA come from the germline V gene. This CDR3 is built from 12 residues. The CDR3 spells CNLVRDNYGYTF. The CDR3, as DNA: TGCAACCTTGTCAGGGATAACTATGGCTACACCTTC.

Only one count was recorded for this clonotype. A junction end diverges from the germline sequence, so it may reflect a read error. The chain couples TRBV5-6 to TRBJ1-6; D call uncertain. Germline CDR1 is SGHDT and CDR2 is YYEEEE. This CDR3 has 17 residues. The CDR3 loop is CASSVGPVGLHNSLLHF. CDR3 in DNA: TGTGCCAGCAGCGTCGGCCCCGTTGGGCTACATAATTCACTCCTCCACTTT.

This clonotype has at least ten counts. The genes are TRBV29-1 and TRBJ2-1, with 9 bases aligning to TRBD1. Germline V CDR1 and CDR2: SQVTM, ANQGSEA. V shed 6 bases and J 6 bases; nucleotides not matched to a gene: 12. The CDR3 runs 15 residues. CDR3 in DNA: TGCAGCGTCACCGGCCGGGACAGGGATTCCAATGAGCAGTTCTTC. This codes for CSVTGRDRDSNEQFF.

This clonotype was detected only a few times. V gene TRBV12-3 or TRBV12-4 combines with J gene TRBJ2-7; 8 positions agree with TRBD1. V lost 4 bases, J lost 4 bases, and 9 bases stayed unmatched. This CDR3 spans 15 amino acids. The CDR3 DNA reads TGTGCCAGCAGTTCGGACAGGGAACTAGGATACGAGCAGTACTTC. It codes for CASSSDRELGYEQYF.